This T cell receptor beta chain originates from a study of T cells in narcolepsy. Libraries were prepared by immunoSEQ multiplex PCR; TCRdb keeps only in-frame clonotypes and omits some of them. This sample has approximately 25,000 clones, with roughly 80% found just once. The sample consisted of CD45RA- memory CD4+ T cells from PBMCs. The source of this sequence is a human donor with narcolepsy.

The CDR3 spells CAKAPSGGGSYEQYF. For the CDR3, the DNA is TGCGCCAAGGCCCCAAGCGGGGGTGGGTCCTACGAGCAGTACTTC. The chain employs TRBV10-1 and TRBJ2-7, with TRBD2 matching 8 bases. The junction had 12 bases not matched to a gene; V was cut back by 10 bases and J by 1 base. CDR3 size: 15 residues. The V gene's germline CDR1 is WNHNN and CDR2 SYGVQD (reference sequence).